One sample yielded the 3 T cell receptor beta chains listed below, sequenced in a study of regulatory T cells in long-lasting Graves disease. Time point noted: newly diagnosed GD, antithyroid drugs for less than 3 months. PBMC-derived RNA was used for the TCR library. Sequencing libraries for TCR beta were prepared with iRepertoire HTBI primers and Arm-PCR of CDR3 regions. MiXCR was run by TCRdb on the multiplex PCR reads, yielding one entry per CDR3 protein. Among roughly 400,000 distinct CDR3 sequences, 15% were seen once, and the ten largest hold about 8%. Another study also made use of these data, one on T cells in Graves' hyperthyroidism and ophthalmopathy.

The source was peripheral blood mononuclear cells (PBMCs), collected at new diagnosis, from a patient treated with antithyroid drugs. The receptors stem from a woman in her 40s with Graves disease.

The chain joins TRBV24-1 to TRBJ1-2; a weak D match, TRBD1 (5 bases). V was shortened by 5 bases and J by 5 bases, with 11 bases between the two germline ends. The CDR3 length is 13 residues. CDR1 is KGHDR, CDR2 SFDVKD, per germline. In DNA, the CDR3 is TGTGCCACCAGTGCGGGGACGGAATATGGCTACACCTTC. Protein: CATSAGTEYGYTF.

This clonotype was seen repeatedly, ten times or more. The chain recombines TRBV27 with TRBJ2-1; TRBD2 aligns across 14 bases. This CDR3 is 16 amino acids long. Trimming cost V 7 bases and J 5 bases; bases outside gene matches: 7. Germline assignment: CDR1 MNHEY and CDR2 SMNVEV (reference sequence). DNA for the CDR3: TGTGCCAGCAACCTACTGGGACTAGCGGGAGACAATGAGCAGTTCTTC. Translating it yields CASNLLGLAGDNEQFF.

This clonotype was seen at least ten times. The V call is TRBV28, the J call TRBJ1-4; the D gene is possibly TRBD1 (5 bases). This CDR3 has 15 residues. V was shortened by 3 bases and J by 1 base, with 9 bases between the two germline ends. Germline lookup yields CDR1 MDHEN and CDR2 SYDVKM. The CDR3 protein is CASSLSQGTNEKLFF. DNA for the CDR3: TGTGCCAGCAGTTTGAGTCAGGGAACTAATGAAAAACTGTTTTTT.